Shown below are 3 T cell receptor beta chains from a single sample sequenced in a study of tumor-infiltrating lymphocytes in oesophageal squamous cell carcinoma. TCRdb independently ran MiXCR on the PCR reads; one entry per CDR3 protein. The sample has about 15,000 distinct CDR3 sequences, around 50% seen once. Sequenced: esophageal tumor tissue. These receptors all come from a male donor with esophageal squamous cell carcinoma.

This clonotype appeared once. The V gene is TRBV6-1, the J gene TRBJ2-1, with 8 positions matching TRBD2. This CDR3 has 18 residues. The germline V gene encodes CDR1 MNHNS and CDR2 SASEGT. V lost 0 bases, J lost 2 bases, and 9 bases stayed unmatched. The CDR3 here is CASSEALKAGEPYNEQFF. The CDR3 nucleotides read TGTGCCAGCAGTGAAGCGCTTAAAGCGGGAGAACCCTACAATGAGCAGTTCTTC.

In this sample, this clonotype turned up many times. This chain links TRBV4-2 with TRBJ2-1; D remains unclear. Germline V lookup: CDR1 LGHNA, CDR2 YNFKEQ. The CDR3 spans 14 residues. The V and J ends lost 4 bases and 1 base respectively, with 8 bases between them. The CDR3 loop reads CASSRDRSYNEQFF. CDR3 in DNA: TGTGCCAGCAGCCGGGATAGGTCCTACAATGAGCAGTTCTTC.

This clonotype was seen a handful of times. The chain employs TRBV6-1 and TRBJ1-1; D gene unclear. The CDR3 extends over 14 amino acids. Looked up from germline, CDR1 is MNHNS and CDR2 is SASEGT. Trimming stripped 5 bases from V and 2 bases from J, with 12 bases between. CDR3 in amino acids: CASSLPGKNTEAFF. The CDR3, as DNA: TGTGCCAGCAGTCTCCCCGGCAAAAACACTGAAGCTTTCTTT.